The 16 T cell receptor beta chains in this list originate from one sample, sequenced in a study of OX40 agonist ivuxolimab in advanced cancers. The repertoire was sequenced with immunoSEQ multiplex PCR; TCRdb's copy has only in-frame clones and lacks some. Of about 40,000 clones listed, approximately 80% are singletons. Source: CD4+ or CD8+ T cells sorted from blood, taken in a trial of the OX40 agonist ivuxolimab. The receptor set was obtained from an adult with an advanced solid tumor such as melanoma, head and neck, liver or kidney cancer.

This chain links TRBV4-3 with TRBJ2-2, with D possibly being TRBD2 (6 bases). The CDR3 length is 16 residues. The germline V gene has CDR1 LGHNA and CDR2 YSLEER. Trimming left V 0 bases short and J 7 bases short, with 15 bases between. The CDR3 loop reads CASSQDLAGMGGELFF. For the CDR3, the DNA is TGCGCCAGCAGCCAAGACCTCGCGGGGATGGGCGGGGAGCTGTTTTTT.

The chain joins TRBV6-6 to TRBJ2-1; TRBD1 is a possible D gene (5 bases). Germline assignment: CDR1 MNHNY and CDR2 SVGAGI (reference sequence). The CDR3 has 12 amino acids. The V and J ends lost 5 bases and 9 bases respectively, with 11 bases between them. This CDR3 is CASSRRQTEQFF. As DNA, the CDR3 is TGTGCCAGCAGTAGACGACAGACTGAGCAGTTCTTC.

This chain links TRBV2 with TRBJ1-2, with a weak D call TRBD1 (5 bases). The CDR3 is 13 amino acids. The V gene's germline CDR1 is SNHLY and CDR2 FYNNEI. DNA for the CDR3: TGTGCGACCCGGGACGGCCATAACTATGGCTACACCTTC. Amino acids: CATRDGHNYGYTF.

This rearrangement joins TRBV29-1 to TRBJ2-2, with D unclear. Trimming left V 4 bases short and J 3 bases short, with 12 bases between. The germline V gene encodes CDR1 SQVTM and CDR2 ANQGSEA. The CDR3 has 14 amino acids. As DNA, the CDR3 is TGCAGCGTTGCGGGCTACCCTTACACCGGGGAGCTGTTTTTT. Its translation: CSVAGYPYTGELFF.

This chain joins TRBV4-2 and TRBJ2-2, with D possibly matching TRBD1 (6 bases). The CDR3 consists of 15 residues. Looked up from germline, CDR1 is LGHNA and CDR2 is YNFKEQ. Trimming removed 7 bases from V and 1 base from J, with 13 bases in between. The CDR3 coding sequence is TGTGCCAGCATGTCACTACAGGGGAACACCGGGGAGCTGTTTTTT. This codes for CASMSLQGNTGELFF.

The chain joins TRBV7-6 to TRBJ2-1; D not certain. The CDR3 spans 15 residues. The germline V and J ends were trimmed by 6 bases and 4 bases, with 16 bases remaining between them. Per the germline V gene, CDR1 is SGHVS and CDR2 is FNYEAQ. CDR3 sequence (DNA): TGTGCCAGCAGACAAAACATGGCTTCTTACAATGAGCAGTTCTTC. It specifies CASRQNMASYNEQFF.

J is TRBJ1-1 and V is TRBV7-2; 9 bases match TRBD1. Germline assignment: CDR1 SGHTA and CDR2 FQGNSA. CDR3 length: 18 amino acids. V dropped 3 bases and J dropped 3; count of bases not matched to a gene: 14. CDR3 sequence: CASSFSPTTGGYDTEAFF. The CDR3 bases are TGTGCCAGCAGCTTCAGCCCAACGACAGGGGGATATGACACTGAAGCTTTCTTT.

This chain joins TRBV4-1 and TRBJ2-2, with D possibly TRBD1 on 5 matching bases. The CDR3 totals 13 residues. Trimming pared 11 bases from V and 5 bases from J, leaving 15 bases between. Germline lookup yields CDR1 MGHRA and CDR2 YSYEKL. The CDR3 loop is CAPLGARTGELFF. The CDR3 DNA sequence: TGCGCCCCACTTGGGGCGCGGACCGGGGAGCTGTTTTTT.

V usage is TRBV6-1 and J usage is TRBJ2-5; D is ambiguous. Deletions cut 4 bases from V and 3 bases from J, with 3 bases between. The CDR3 extends over 11 amino acids. Germline V CDR1 and CDR2: MNHNS, SASEGT. This CDR3 is CASSGEETQYF. The CDR3 nucleotides are TGTGCCAGCAGTGGTGAAGAGACCCAGTACTTC.

The genes are TRBV7-6 and TRBJ2-7, with D perhaps matching TRBD1 (6 bases). The V end lost 5 bases, the J end lost 4 bases, and 18 bases lay between the germline ends. The germline V gene encodes CDR1 SGHVS and CDR2 FNYEAQ. The length of the CDR3 is 15 residues. The CDR3 here is CASSPRLGQDYEQYF. The CDR3 DNA sequence: TGTGCCAGCAGCCCCCGTCTGGGACAAGATTACGAGCAGTACTTC.

The chain employs TRBV11-2 and TRBJ2-2; TRBD2 aligns across 8 bases. Germline V gene data show CDR1 as SGHAT and CDR2 as FQNNGV. V was clipped by 5 bases and J by 6 bases; unmatched bases: 11. The CDR3 extends over 16 amino acids. CDR3 bases: TGTGCCAGCAGCGAATATGGCGGGAGGTCTGCCGGGGAGCTGTTTTTT. Translation gives CASSEYGGRSAGELFF.

The rearrangement uses TRBV19 and TRBJ1-2; 7 bases line up with TRBD1. In germline, CDR1 is LNHDA, CDR2 SQIVND (reference sequence). V lost 6 bases, J lost 4 bases, and 8 bases stayed unmatched. The CDR3 sequence is 14 residues long. CDR3 sequence reads: CASRRTGLGYGYTF. CDR3 bases: TGTGCCAGTAGGAGGACAGGTTTGGGCTATGGCTACACCTTC. The full variable domain, its missing parts supplied by reference TRBV19 and TRBJ1-2, is DGGITQSPKYLFRKEGQNVTLSCEQNLNHDAMYWYRQDPGQGLRLIYYSQIVNDFQKGDIAEGYSVSREKKESFPLTVTSAQKNPTAFYLCASRRTGLGYGYTFGSGTRLTVV.

The chain recombines TRBV10-3 with TRBJ2-7, with 8 bases aligning to TRBD1. The J segment lost 2 bases and the V segment lost 10 bases, leaving 10 bases of the junction unmatched. CDR1 and CDR2 (germline): ENHRY, SYGVKD. This CDR3 comprises 14 residues. CDR3 loop: CATSSGQGTYEQYF. CDR3 sequence (DNA): TGTGCCACCTCGAGCGGACAGGGTACCTACGAGCAGTACTTC.

This chain links TRBV5-1 with TRBJ1-5, with no clear D. V was shortened by 4 bases and J by 4 bases, with 12 bases between the two germline ends. The V gene's germline CDR1 is SGHRS and CDR2 YFSETQ. CDR3 length: 14 residues. This CDR3 reads CASSADGSNQPQHF. CDR3 bases: TGCGCCAGCAGCGCGGACGGTTCGAATCAGCCCCAGCATTTT.

This chain connects TRBV14 to TRBJ2-1; the D call may be TRBD1 or TRBD2 (5 bases each). Per germline, CDR1 SGHDN and CDR2 FVKESK. V was cut by 1 base and J by 6 bases, with 10 bases left in between. This CDR3 is built from 14 residues. The CDR3 reads CASSQAGTVNEQFF. Here the CDR3 DNA reads TGTGCCAGCAGCCAAGCAGGGACCGTCAATGAGCAGTTCTTC.

This chain joins TRBV19 and TRBJ2-5; 13 bases match TRBD2. The J segment lost 4 bases and the V segment lost 4 bases, leaving 6 bases of the junction unmatched. Germline lookup yields CDR1 LNHDA and CDR2 SQIVND (reference sequence). CDR3 size: 16 residues. This CDR3 reads CASSTRGLAGLETQYF. CDR3 nucleotides: TGTGCCAGTAGTACGAGGGGACTAGCGGGGCTAGAGACCCAGTACTTC. The full variable domain, with the rest looked up from reference TRBV19 and TRBJ2-5, is DGGITQSPKYLFRKEGQNVTLSCEQNLNHDAMYWYRQDPGQGLRLIYYSQIVNDFQKGDIAEGYSVSREKKESFPLTVTSAQKNPTAFYLCASSTRGLAGLETQYFGPGTRLLVL.